This TCR beta chain came from a study of blood T cell repertoires in COVID-19. For the study at large: T cells, B-cell-depleted T cells, or PBMCs provided the cDNA or gDNA that served as material.

In germline, CDR1 is MNHEY, CDR2 SVGAGI. This CDR3 contains 14 residues. V gave up 5 bases and J gave up 1 base; unmatched junction bases: 3. As originally analysed: For nucleated cells, counts were estimated from reference gene primer amplification. Assay used: immunoSEQ multiplex PCR; TCRdb lists only in-frame clones, some missing. The DNA gave D and trimming, while V, J and clone size come from that table. The sample records 130,000 to 150,000 clones, about 80% being singletons. The receptor's source is a woman aged 80 or over with acute or convalescent COVID-19. The source material was peripheral blood. The gene calls are TRBV6-5 and TRBJ1-1; 8 nucleotides line up with TRBD1. The CDR3 protein is CASSRTGRNTEAFF. The CDR3 coding sequence is TGTGCCAGCAGTAGGACAGGGAGGAACACTGAAGCTTTCTTT.